Below, one T cell receptor (beta chain) is given with its context. Its target is unknown. These data belong to a study of cytomegalovirus exposure and HLA in healthy donors. The study, taken as a whole, reports: Common viral pathogens were later found to be apparently linked to several of the most significant clusters.

This CDR3 region has 15 residues. The ends were cut back, 0 bases at V and 6 bases at J, with 12 bases in the middle. In germline, CDR1 is MGHRA, CDR2 YSYEKL. Amplification used 60 Vbeta primers and 13 Jbeta primers. Profiling relied on immunoSEQ multiplex PCR, and the TCRdb table lists in-frame clones only, not all of them. Found here are around 160,000 clones, 68% of them singletons; the top ten hold about 1.3%. The source is a man aged 45-65 years in good health and CMV-seronegative. Sequencing was performed on PBMCs. The genes are TRBV4-1 and TRBJ2-1, with a tentative D call TRBD2 (7 bases). The CDR3, as DNA: TGCGCCAGCAGCCAAGAAGGGGGGGCGGGCAATGAGCAGTTCTTC. As protein: CASSQEGGAGNEQFF.